This T cell receptor (beta chain) was observed in a study of blood T cell repertoires in COVID-19. For the study at large: Specimens from acute and convalescent COVID-19 originated in the United States, Italy and Spain.

TCRdb's table, derived via immunoSEQ multiplex PCR, lists solely in-frame clones and lacks some. The sample yields about 350,000 clones, 89% seen once. The CDR3 is 14 residues long. Germline CDR1 and CDR2: SGHRS and YFSETQ. V lost 0 bases and J lost 7; bases outside the gene matches: 4. V gene TRBV5-1 combines with J gene TRBJ1-2, with 9 bases lining up with TRBD1. The sequenced sample was peripheral blood. This TCR derives from a woman aged 55-70 years with COVID-19, enrolled during active disease. In nucleotides, the CDR3 is TGCGCCAGCAGCTTGGCAACAGGGGGCTCTGGCTACACCTTC. Translation: CASSLATGGSGYTF.